The T cell receptor (beta chain) described here comes from a study of glioma-infiltrating T cells. Using RNA template, CDR3s of TCR alpha and beta were amplified with iRepertoire arm-PCR. TCRdb recomputed calls from the multiplex PCR reads with MiXCR, one row per CDR3 protein. This table has about 130,000 distinct CDR3 sequences, 24% appearing once. From germline, CDR1 is MGHRA and CDR2 YSYEKL. V was clipped by 5 bases and J by 3 bases; unmatched bases: 10. This CDR3 spans 16 amino acids. Source material: glioma tissue, nonneoplastic brain tissue, or PBMCs (not recorded which). The chain employs TRBV4-1 and TRBJ1-3; the match to TRBD1 covers 7 bases. This TCR derives from a human donor with low-grade glioma or glioblastoma, undergoing nonglioma brain surgery, or in good health (not recorded which). Written as DNA, the CDR3 is TGCGCCAGCAGCGCCCGACAGGGTTTCTATGGAAACACCATATATTTT. It is translated as CASSARQGFYGNTIYF.